Described below is a single T cell receptor (beta chain) sequence and its context. The antigen is unknown. Next came a second PCR, run for about 7 to 12 cycles, which used a sample-barcoded 5' primer along with a J-beta primer mix. One entry per CDR3 protein, called by TCRdb with MiXCR from the 5' RACE reads. The sample consists of 650,000 to 700,000 distinct CDR3 sequences, roughly half of them appearing once. This entry belongs to a study of blood T cells in healthy people across ages. The germline V gene encodes CDR1 MNHEY and CDR2 SMNVEV (reference sequence). This CDR3 has 16 residues. V lost 0 bases to trimming and J lost 4 bases, with 13 bases between them. Study-wide findings and caveats: Diversity of TCR beta per million T cells declined in a roughly linear way with age. PBMCs were not sorted, which prevented a conclusive comparison of naive versus antigen-experienced cells. Samples with more naive T cells showed higher observed beta diversity. Expanded clonotype shifts may have been confounded, as the donors had an unknown CMV status.

The chain joins TRBV27 to TRBJ1-5; D not certain. The TCR sequence derives from a woman aged 80 or older in good health. The sample comprised blood. The CDR3: CASSLSAGDKNQPQHF. DNA for the CDR3: TGTGCCAGCAGTTTATCCGCCGGCGACAAAAATCAGCCCCAGCATTTT.